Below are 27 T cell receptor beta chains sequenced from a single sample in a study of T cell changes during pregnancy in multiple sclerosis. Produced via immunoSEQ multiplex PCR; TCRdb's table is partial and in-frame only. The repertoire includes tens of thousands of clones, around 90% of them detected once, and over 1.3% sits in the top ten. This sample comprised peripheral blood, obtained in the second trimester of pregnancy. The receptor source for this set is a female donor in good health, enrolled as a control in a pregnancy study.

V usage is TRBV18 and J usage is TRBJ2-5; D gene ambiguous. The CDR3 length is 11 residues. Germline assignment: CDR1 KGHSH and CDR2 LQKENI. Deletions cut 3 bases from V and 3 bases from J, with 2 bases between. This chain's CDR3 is CASSPEETQYF. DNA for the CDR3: TGTGCCAGCTCACCCGAAGAGACCCAGTACTTC.

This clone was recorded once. CDR3 sequence reads: CASSSLDSYEQYF. The CDR3 region has the DNA TGTGCCAGCAGCTCACTCGACTCCTACGAGCAGTACTTC. V is TRBV7-2 and J is TRBJ2-7; D unresolved. CDR3 length: 13 residues. The germline V gene encodes CDR1 SGHTA and CDR2 FQGNSA. Between the trimmed V and J ends, which lost 4 bases and 0 bases, there was a span of 7 bases.

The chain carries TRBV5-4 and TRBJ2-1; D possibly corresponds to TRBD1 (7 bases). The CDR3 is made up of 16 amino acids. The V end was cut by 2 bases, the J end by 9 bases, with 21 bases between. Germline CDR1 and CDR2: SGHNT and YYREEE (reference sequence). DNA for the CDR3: TGTGCCAGCAGCTTTGTACCTGGACAGGAGGGGAGTGAGCAGTTCTTC. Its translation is CASSFVPGQEGSEQFF.

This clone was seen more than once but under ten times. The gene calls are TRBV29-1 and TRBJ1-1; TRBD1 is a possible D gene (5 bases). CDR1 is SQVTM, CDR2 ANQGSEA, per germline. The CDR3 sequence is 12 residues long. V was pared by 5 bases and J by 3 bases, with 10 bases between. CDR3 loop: CSVPQADTEAFF. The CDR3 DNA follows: TGCAGCGTTCCACAGGCGGACACTGAAGCTTTCTTT.

CDR3 region: CATGTPTNNEQFF. The DNA for the CDR3 is TGTGCCACCGGGACACCCACTAACAATGAGCAGTTCTTC. The chain has TRBV18 and TRBJ2-1, with D possibly TRBD1 on 6 matching bases. Looked up from germline, CDR1 is KGHSH and CDR2 is LQKENI. V gave up 10 bases and J gave up 5 bases, with 15 bases separating them. The CDR3 spans 13 residues.

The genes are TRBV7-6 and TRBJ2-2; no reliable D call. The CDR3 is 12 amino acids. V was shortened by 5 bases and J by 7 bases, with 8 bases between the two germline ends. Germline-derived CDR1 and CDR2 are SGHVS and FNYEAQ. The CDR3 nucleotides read TGTGCCAGCAGCCCCCCCCTCGGGGAGCTGTTTTTT. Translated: CASSPPLGELFF.

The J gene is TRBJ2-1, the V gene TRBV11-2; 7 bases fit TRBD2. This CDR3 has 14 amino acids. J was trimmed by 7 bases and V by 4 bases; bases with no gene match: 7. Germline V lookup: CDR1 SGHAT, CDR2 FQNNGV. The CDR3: CASSYGRGRNEQFF. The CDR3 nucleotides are TGTGCCAGCAGCTACGGGCGGGGGAGGAATGAGCAGTTCTTC.

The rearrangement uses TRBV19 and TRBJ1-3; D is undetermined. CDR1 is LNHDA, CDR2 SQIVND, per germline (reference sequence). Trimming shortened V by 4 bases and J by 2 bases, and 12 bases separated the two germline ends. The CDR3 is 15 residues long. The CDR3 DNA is TGTGCCAGTAGTAAGCAACTGCTCACTGGAAACACCATATATTTT. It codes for CASSKQLLTGNTIYF. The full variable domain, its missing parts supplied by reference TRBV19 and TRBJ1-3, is DGGITQSPKYLFRKEGQNVTLSCEQNLNHDAMYWYRQDPGQGLRLIYYSQIVNDFQKGDIAEGYSVSREKKESFPLTVTSAQKNPTAFYLCASSKQLLTGNTIYFGEGSWLTVV.

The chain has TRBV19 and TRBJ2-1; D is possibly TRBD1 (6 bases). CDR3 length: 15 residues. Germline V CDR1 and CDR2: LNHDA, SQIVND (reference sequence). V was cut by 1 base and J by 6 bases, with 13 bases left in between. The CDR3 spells CASSIGLQGRNEQFF. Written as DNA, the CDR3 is TGTGCCAGTAGTATAGGGCTACAGGGTCGCAATGAGCAGTTCTTC.

The CDR3 protein is CASSPEQGVSQPQHF. As DNA, the CDR3 is TGTGCCAGCTCACCAGAGCAGGGGGTAAGTCAGCCCCAGCATTTT. The V and J genes are TRBV18 and TRBJ1-5, with 7 bases aligning to TRBD1. With 2 bases clipped from V and 6 bases from J, the junction kept 7 bases outside the gene matches. The CDR3 spans 15 residues. Looked up from germline, CDR1 is KGHSH and CDR2 is LQKENI.

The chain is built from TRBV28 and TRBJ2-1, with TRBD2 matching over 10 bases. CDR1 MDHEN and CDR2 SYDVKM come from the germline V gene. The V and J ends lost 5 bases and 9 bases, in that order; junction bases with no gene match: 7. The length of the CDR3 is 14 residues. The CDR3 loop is CASSPSGGGGEQFF. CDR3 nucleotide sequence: TGTGCCAGCAGTCCTAGCGGGGGAGGAGGTGAGCAGTTCTTC.

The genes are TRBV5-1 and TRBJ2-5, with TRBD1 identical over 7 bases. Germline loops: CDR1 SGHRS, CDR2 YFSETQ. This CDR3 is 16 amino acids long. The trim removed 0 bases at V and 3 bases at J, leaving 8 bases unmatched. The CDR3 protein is CASSLGPGGLEETQYF. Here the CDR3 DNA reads TGCGCCAGCAGCTTGGGTCCAGGGGGTCTCGAAGAGACCCAGTACTTC.

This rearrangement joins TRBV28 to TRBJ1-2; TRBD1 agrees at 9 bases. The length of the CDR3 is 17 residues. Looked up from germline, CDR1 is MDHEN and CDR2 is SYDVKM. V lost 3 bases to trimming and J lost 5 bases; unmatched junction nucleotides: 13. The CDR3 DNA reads TGTGCCAGCAGTTTTCGGGACAGGGCATCGTTTCGTTATGGCTACACCTTC. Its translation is CASSFRDRASFRYGYTF.

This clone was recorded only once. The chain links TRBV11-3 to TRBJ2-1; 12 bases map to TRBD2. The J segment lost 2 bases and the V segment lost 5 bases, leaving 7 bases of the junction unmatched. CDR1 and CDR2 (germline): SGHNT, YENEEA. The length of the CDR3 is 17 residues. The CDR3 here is CASSPPLAGGPYNEQFF. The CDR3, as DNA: TGTGCCAGCAGCCCTCCCCTAGCGGGAGGGCCCTACAATGAGCAGTTCTTC.

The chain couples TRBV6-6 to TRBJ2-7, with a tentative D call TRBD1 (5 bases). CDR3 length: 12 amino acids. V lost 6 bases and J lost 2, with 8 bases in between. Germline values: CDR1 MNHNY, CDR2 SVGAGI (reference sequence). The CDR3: CASSQGAYEQYF. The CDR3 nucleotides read TGTGCCAGCAGCCAGGGCGCCTACGAGCAGTACTTC.

The CDR3 spells CASSLKGQGAGELFF. The CDR3 bases are TGTGCCAGCAGCTTAAAGGGACAGGGGGCCGGGGAGCTGTTTTTT. The gene calls are TRBV7-3 and TRBJ2-2; TRBD1 matches 11 bases. The J segment lost 6 bases and the V segment lost 1 base, leaving 1 base of the junction unmatched. Germline loops: CDR1 SGHTA, CDR2 FQGTGA. The CDR3 contains 15 residues.

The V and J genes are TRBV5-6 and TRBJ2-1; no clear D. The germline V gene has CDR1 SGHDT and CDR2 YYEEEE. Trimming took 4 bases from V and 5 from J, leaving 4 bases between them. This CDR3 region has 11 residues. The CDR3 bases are TGTGCCAGCAGCGTTAACAATGAGCAGTTCTTC. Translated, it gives CASSVNNEQFF.

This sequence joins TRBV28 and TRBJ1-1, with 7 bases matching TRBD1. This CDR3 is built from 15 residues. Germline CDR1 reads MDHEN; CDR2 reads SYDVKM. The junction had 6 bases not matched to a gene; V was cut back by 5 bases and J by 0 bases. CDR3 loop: CASSAPGQMNTEAFF. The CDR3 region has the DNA TGTGCCAGCAGTGCTCCGGGACAGATGAACACTGAAGCTTTCTTT. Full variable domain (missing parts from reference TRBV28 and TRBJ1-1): DVKVTQSSRYLVKRTGEKVFLECVQDMDHENMFWYRQDPGLGLRLIYFSYDVKMKEKGDIPEGYSVSREKKERFSLILESASTNQTSMYLCASSAPGQMNTEAFFGQGTRLTVV.

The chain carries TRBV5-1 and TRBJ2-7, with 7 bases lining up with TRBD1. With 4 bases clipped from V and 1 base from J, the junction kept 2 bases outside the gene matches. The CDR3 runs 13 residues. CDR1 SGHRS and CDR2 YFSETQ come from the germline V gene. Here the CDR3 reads CASSMGQSYEQYF. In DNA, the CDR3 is TGCGCCAGCAGCATGGGACAGTCCTACGAGCAGTACTTC.

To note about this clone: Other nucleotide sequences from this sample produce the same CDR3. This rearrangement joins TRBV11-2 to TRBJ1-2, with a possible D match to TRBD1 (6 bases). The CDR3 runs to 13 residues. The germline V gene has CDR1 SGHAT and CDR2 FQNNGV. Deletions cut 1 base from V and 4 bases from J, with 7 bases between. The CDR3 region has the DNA TGTGCCAGCAGCTTAGTGGACAGCTATGGCTACACCTTC. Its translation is CASSLVDSYGYTF.

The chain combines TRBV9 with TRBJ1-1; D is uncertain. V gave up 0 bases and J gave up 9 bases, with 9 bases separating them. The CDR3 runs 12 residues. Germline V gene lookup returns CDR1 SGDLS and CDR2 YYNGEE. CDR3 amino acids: CASSVGGGQAFF. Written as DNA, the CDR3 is TGTGCCAGCAGCGTAGGGGGAGGACAAGCTTTCTTT.

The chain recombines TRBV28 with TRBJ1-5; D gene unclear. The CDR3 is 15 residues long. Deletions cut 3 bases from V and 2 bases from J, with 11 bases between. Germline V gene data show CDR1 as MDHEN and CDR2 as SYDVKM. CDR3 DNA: TGTGCCAGCAGTTTGAGAGGGTTTGGCAATCAGCCCCAGCATTTT. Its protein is CASSLRGFGNQPQHF. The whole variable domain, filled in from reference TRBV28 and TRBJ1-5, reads DVKVTQSSRYLVKRTGEKVFLECVQDMDHENMFWYRQDPGLGLRLIYFSYDVKMKEKGDIPEGYSVSREKKERFSLILESASTNQTSMYLCASSLRGFGNQPQHFGDGTRLSIL.

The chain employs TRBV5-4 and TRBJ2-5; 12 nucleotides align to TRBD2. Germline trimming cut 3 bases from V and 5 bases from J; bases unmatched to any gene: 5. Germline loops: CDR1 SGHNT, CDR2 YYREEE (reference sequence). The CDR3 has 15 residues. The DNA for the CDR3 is TGTGCCAGCAGCTGGCCCGGGACTAGCGGGGAGACCCAGTACTTC. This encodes CASSWPGTSGETQYF.

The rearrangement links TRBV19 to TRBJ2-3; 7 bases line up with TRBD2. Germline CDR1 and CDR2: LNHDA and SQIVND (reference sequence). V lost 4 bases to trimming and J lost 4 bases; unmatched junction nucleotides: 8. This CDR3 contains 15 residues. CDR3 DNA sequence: TGTGCCAGTAGTACCAGCGGGGCCCCACCAGATACGCAGTATTTT. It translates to CASSTSGAPPDTQYF.

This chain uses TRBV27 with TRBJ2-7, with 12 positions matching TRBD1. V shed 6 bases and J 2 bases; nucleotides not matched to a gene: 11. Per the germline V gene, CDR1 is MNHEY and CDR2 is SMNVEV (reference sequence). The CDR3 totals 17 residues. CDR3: CASRRQGQGATTYEQYF. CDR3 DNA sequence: TGTGCCAGCAGGCGTCAGGGACAGGGGGCGACCACCTACGAGCAGTACTTC.

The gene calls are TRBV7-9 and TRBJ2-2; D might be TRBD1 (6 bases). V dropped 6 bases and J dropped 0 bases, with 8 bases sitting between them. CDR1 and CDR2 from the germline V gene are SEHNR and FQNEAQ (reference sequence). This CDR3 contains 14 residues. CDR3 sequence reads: CASSGQPNTGELFF. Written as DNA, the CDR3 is TGTGCCAGCAGTGGACAGCCGAACACCGGGGAGCTGTTTTTT.

The CDR3 sequence is CASSQLWTGEQFF. The CDR3 bases are TGTGCCAGCAGCCAATTATGGACAGGCGAGCAGTTCTTC. The chain carries TRBV7-3 and TRBJ2-1, with 7 bases identical to TRBD1. J lost 10 bases, V lost 5 bases, and 8 bases had no gene match. Germline V gene sequence: CDR1 SGHTA, CDR2 FQGTGA. The CDR3 spans 13 residues.